One and the same sample provided the 16 T cell receptor beta chains below, sequenced in a study of human T cells and chemical hapten exposure. TCRdb reanalysed the RACE reads using MiXCR and keeps one entry per CDR3 protein. This sample yields 100,000 to 150,000 distinct CDR3 sequences, of which around 13% are seen a single time; less than 0.95% belongs to the top ten. As to time point: patch test 1, 2 weeks after DPC sensitization. Treatment specified: therapeutic diphenylcyclopropenone sensitization with weekly scalp DPC. The starting material was whole blood, obtained in connection with sensitization to the hapten diphenylcyclopropenone (DPC). The receptor set was obtained from a young man with alopecia areata. Some clones in this sample may be carry-over from other donors' samples.

CDR3 amino acids: CASSRGPGQGHQPQHF. The CDR3 nucleotides read TGCGCCAGCAGCCGAGGTCCGGGACAGGGACATCAGCCCCAGCATTTT. V gene TRBV4-1 combines with J gene TRBJ1-5; 9 positions agree with TRBD1. The V gene's germline CDR1 is MGHRA and CDR2 YSYEKL. V lost 4 bases, J lost 5 bases, and 9 bases stayed unmatched. This CDR3 is built from 16 residues.

The table lists this clonotype with a few counts. The CDR3 is CASSLRYVGTNTGELFF. The CDR3 DNA reads TGTGCCAGCAGCTTAAGATACGTGGGGACGAACACCGGGGAGCTGTTTTTT. This chain joins TRBV7-6 and TRBJ2-2, with D uncertain. The CDR3 totals 17 residues. Looked up from germline, CDR1 is SGHVS and CDR2 is FNYEAQ. Trimming removed 2 bases at V and 0 bases at J, with 13 bases between.

This clonotype showed up many times. The CDR3 DNA reads as TGTGCCAGCAGTAGGGGGGCAGGGCACGACGAGCAGTACTTC. Translating it yields CASSRGAGHDEQYF. The chain employs TRBV7-3 and TRBJ2-7; D is tentatively TRBD1 or TRBD2 (6 bases each). Trimming shortened V by 6 bases and J by 5 bases, and 17 bases separated the two germline ends. CDR3 length equals 14 residues. Germline CDR1 and CDR2: SGHTA and FQGTGA.

The rearrangement links TRBV20-1 to TRBJ1-1; TRBD1 is a possible D gene (5 bases). CDR1 is DFQATT and CDR2 is SNEGSKA in the germline V gene (reference sequence). Trimming removed 5 bases from V and 4 bases from J, with 23 bases in between. The CDR3 spans 16 residues. This chain's CDR3 is CSASTGFGLWGTEAFF. CDR3 bases: TGCAGTGCTTCAACAGGTTTTGGTCTTTGGGGCACTGAAGCTTTCTTT.

The table lists this clonotype with a few counts. The chain links TRBV9 to TRBJ1-1, with D hard to call. There are 13 residues in the CDR3. Trimming stripped 4 bases from V and 0 bases from J, with 7 bases between. In germline, CDR1 is SGDLS, CDR2 YYNGEE. The CDR3 protein is CASSPQVNTEAFF. The CDR3 coding sequence is TGTGCCAGCAGCCCCCAGGTGAACACTGAAGCTTTCTTT.

A few counts support this clonotype. This chain joins TRBV20-1 and TRBJ1-6; possible D gene TRBD1, 5 bases. Trimming took 3 bases from V and 3 from J, leaving 15 bases between them. The CDR3 spans 16 residues. The germline gives CDR1 DFQATT, CDR2 SNEGSKA (reference sequence). CDR3 DNA sequence: TGCAGTGCTAGGGGAGTTACAGGATACTATAATTCACCCCTCCACTTT. Its protein is CSARGVTGYYNSPLHF.

This clonotype was counted only a few times. The chain recombines TRBV10-1 with TRBJ1-5, with no clear D. V was cut by 8 bases and J by 1 base, with 6 bases left in between. This CDR3 spans 12 amino acids. The germline gives CDR1 WNHNN, CDR2 SYGVQD (reference sequence). CDR3 nucleotide sequence: TGCGCCAGCGGAGCCAGCAATCAGCCCCAGCATTTT. Its translation: CASGASNQPQHF.

The CDR3 DNA is TGTGCCAGCAGCGTATTTGGACAGGGGGCCTCAGATACGCAGTATTTT. It translates to CASSVFGQGASDTQYF. The V gene is TRBV9, the J gene TRBJ2-3; 11 bases are shared with TRBD1. Germline CDR1 SGDLS, CDR2 YYNGEE. V dropped 1 base and J dropped 4; count of bases not matched to a gene: 5. The CDR3 consists of 16 residues.

This clonotype was observed a few times. V usage is TRBV9 and J usage is TRBJ1-3, with D tentatively TRBD1 (6 bases). Germline loops: CDR1 SGDLS, CDR2 YYNGEE. CDR3 size: 16 residues. Between the trimmed V and J ends, which lost 2 bases and 0 bases, there was a span of 12 bases. The CDR3 protein is CASSVDSPSSGNTIYF. The DNA for the CDR3 is TGTGCCAGCAGCGTGGACAGTCCCTCCTCTGGAAACACCATATATTTT.

Ten or more counts support this clonotype. The chain has TRBV11-2 and TRBJ1-2, with D hard to call. Per the germline V gene, CDR1 is SGHAT and CDR2 is FQNNGV. The ends were cut back, 2 bases at V and 3 bases at J, with 4 bases in the middle. This CDR3 is 12 amino acids long. CDR3 coding DNA: TGTGCCAGCAGCTTATCGTACTATGGCTACACCTTC. It specifies CASSLSYYGYTF.

The chain has TRBV20-1 and TRBJ2-7; D might be TRBD2 (7 bases). Germline V gene data show CDR1 as DFQATT and CDR2 as SNEGSKA (reference sequence). Trimming stripped 0 bases from V and 5 bases from J, with 17 bases between. This CDR3 comprises 15 residues. The CDR3 is CSAREARGADHEQYF. The CDR3 DNA sequence: TGCAGTGCTAGAGAGGCTCGGGGGGCGGACCACGAGCAGTACTTC.

There are a few counts of this clonotype. The rearrangement links TRBV5-5 to TRBJ2-5; 11 positions match TRBD2. V gave up 4 bases and J gave up 0 bases; unmatched junction bases: 5. The CDR3 is made up of 16 amino acids. Germline CDR1 SGHKS, CDR2 YYEKEE (reference sequence). As DNA, the CDR3 is TGTGCCAGCAGCACCTTAGCGGGGGGGAACCAAGAGACCCAGTACTTC. Amino acids: CASSTLAGGNQETQYF.

This clonotype was seen a few times. Here the CDR3 DNA reads TGTGCCAGCAGCCTTACGATCGGAGGCTATGGCTACACCTTC. It translates to CASSLTIGGYGYTF. V is TRBV3-1 and J is TRBJ1-2; D unresolved. The CDR3 is 14 residues long. Germline-derived CDR1 and CDR2 are LGHDT and YNNKEL (reference sequence). The V and J ends lost 4 bases and 4 bases respectively, with 13 bases between them.

This clonotype has at least ten counts. The gene calls are TRBV20-1 and TRBJ1-1; D is ambiguous. The germline gives CDR1 DFQATT, CDR2 SNEGSKA (reference sequence). V lost 3 bases, J lost 1 base, and 12 bases lay in between. The CDR3 spans 14 residues. CDR3 amino acids: CSARSRAGNTEAFF. CDR3 DNA: TGCAGTGCTAGGAGTAGGGCAGGGAACACTGAAGCTTTCTTT.

In this sample, this clonotype turned up a few times. The V call is TRBV5-4, the J call TRBJ2-3; D could derive from TRBD1 or TRBD2 (5 bases each). CDR1 is SGHNT, CDR2 YYREEE, per germline (reference sequence). V lost 4 bases and J 2 bases, leaving 17 bases between the germline ends. The CDR3 loop spans 16 amino acids. DNA of the CDR3: TGTGCCAGCAGCCTGGGACCGGACGAAAACACAGATACGCAGTATTTT. It codes for CASSLGPDENTDTQYF.

V is TRBV29-1 and J is TRBJ1-2; possible D gene TRBD1, 6 bases. CDR1 is SQVTM and CDR2 is ANQGSEA in the germline V gene. Trimming removed 7 bases from V and 2 bases from J, with 11 bases in between. CDR3 size: 12 residues. CDR3 region: CSALGQNYGYTF. The CDR3 region has the DNA TGCAGCGCACTAGGACAGAACTATGGCTACACCTTC.